A single sample is the source of the 28 T cell receptor beta chains below, sequenced in a study of blood T cell repertoires in COVID-19. Assay used: immunoSEQ multiplex PCR; TCRdb lists only in-frame clones, some missing. The sample holds about 92,000 clones, roughly 89% seen once. Sample: peripheral blood. These TCRs come from a woman aged 55-70 years with COVID-19, enrolled during active disease.

The rearrangement joins TRBV19 to TRBJ2-7; TRBD2 aligns across 9 bases. After removal of 3 bases from V and 6 bases from J, the junction contained 6 bases not matched to a gene. Germline values: CDR1 LNHDA, CDR2 SQIVND (reference sequence). The CDR3 sequence is 14 residues long. CDR3 protein: CASSMSGGSAEQYF. The CDR3 DNA is TGTGCCAGTAGTATGAGCGGGGGGTCCGCCGAGCAGTACTTC.

For this clone: The sample carries other DNA sequences with the same CDR3. The chain joins TRBV6-5 to TRBJ1-6; D not resolved. Germline assignment: CDR1 MNHEY and CDR2 SVGAGI. The CDR3 sequence is 12 residues long. With 4 bases removed from V and 9 bases from J, the gap between germline ends came to 7 bases. CDR3 coding DNA: TGTGCCAGCAGTTTCCCGGGTTCACCCCTCCACTTT. It encodes CASSFPGSPLHF.

This chain links TRBV5-1 with TRBJ1-1; 7 positions match TRBD1. The CDR3 sequence is 12 residues long. Germline assignment: CDR1 SGHRS and CDR2 YFSETQ. V lost 3 bases, J lost 7 bases, and 3 bases stayed unmatched. The CDR3 loop reads CASSWGQSEAFF. The CDR3 region has the DNA TGCGCCAGCAGCTGGGGACAGAGTGAAGCTTTCTTT.

V and J are TRBV4-2 and TRBJ2-3, with 12 bases aligning to TRBD2. There are 17 residues in the CDR3. Germline V lookup: CDR1 LGHNA, CDR2 YNFKEQ. The trim removed 2 bases at V and 1 base at J, leaving 4 bases unmatched. As DNA, the CDR3 is TGTGCCAGCAGCCAACAAAGACTAGCGGGGGGCACAGATACGCAGTATTTT. It yields the protein CASSQQRLAGGTDTQYF.

V usage is TRBV5-1 and J usage is TRBJ1-1, with D possibly being TRBD1 (6 bases). V was clipped by 5 bases and J by 1 base, with 12 bases between them. This CDR3 has 14 amino acids. Germline CDR1 reads SGHRS; CDR2 reads YFSETQ. CDR3 region: CASRTGWTNTEAFF. DNA of the CDR3: TGCGCCAGCAGAACAGGGTGGACGAACACTGAAGCTTTCTTT.

V usage is TRBV2 and J usage is TRBJ1-2; D gene unclear. V was clipped by 3 bases and J by 4 bases, with 12 bases between them. The length of the CDR3 is 14 residues. CDR1 SNHLY and CDR2 FYNNEI come from the germline V gene. The CDR3 nucleotides read TGTGCCAGCAGTGAGGTTTCAGGTCGCTATGGCTACACCTTC. It codes for CASSEVSGRYGYTF.

The rearrangement links TRBV6-2 or TRBV6-3 to TRBJ1-1; D is possibly TRBD1 (5 bases). CDR1 is MNHEY, CDR2 SVGEGT, per germline. This CDR3 region has 18 residues. V lost 4 bases and J lost 0, with 21 bases in between. CDR3 loop: CASSFYPGLQNMNTEAFF. The CDR3 nucleotides are TGTGCCAGCAGTTTCTATCCGGGACTCCAAAATATGAACACTGAAGCTTTCTTT.

The chain links TRBV29-1 to TRBJ1-1; D might be TRBD1 (6 bases). V dropped 4 bases and J dropped 4 bases, with 19 bases sitting between them. CDR1 SQVTM and CDR2 ANQGSEA come from the germline V gene. The CDR3 spans 15 residues. The CDR3 reads CSVVNWGRQATEAFF. CDR3 DNA sequence: TGCAGCGTTGTTAATTGGGGGCGACAGGCCACTGAAGCTTTCTTT.

The CDR3 nucleotides read TGCAGCGTCGTAGGGAGGGTGGGAGCTGAAGCTTTCTTT. Protein: CSVVGRVGAEAFF. The V and J genes are TRBV29-1 and TRBJ1-1, with D hard to call. Trimming removed 6 bases from V and 6 bases from J, with 17 bases in between. The CDR3 runs to 13 residues. Germline V gene sequence: CDR1 SQVTM, CDR2 ANQGSEA.

This clone was seen ten or more times. This chain links TRBV30 with TRBJ2-1; 8 nucleotides agree with TRBD2. Losses at the gene ends were 3 bases for V and 7 bases for J; bases not matched to a gene: 17. CDR3 length equals 17 residues. Germline CDR1 GTSNPN, CDR2 SVGIG (reference sequence). CDR3 DNA sequence: TGTGCCTGGAGACACCTCTTGACGGGGGGGTCACGTAATGAGCAGTTCTTC. This codes for CAWRHLLTGGSRNEQFF. The whole variable domain, remainder taken from reference TRBV30 and TRBJ2-1, is SQTIHQWPATLVQPVGSPLSLECTVEGTSNPNLYWYRQAAGRGLQLLFYSVGIGQISSEVPQNLSASRPQDRQFILSSKKLLLSDSGFYLCAWRHLLTGGSRNEQFFGPGTRLTVL.

This clone was observed once. The chain employs TRBV18 and TRBJ1-5; the D gene is possibly TRBD1 (6 bases). CDR3 size: 15 residues. Germline lookup yields CDR1 KGHSH and CDR2 LQKENI. Trimming pared 3 bases from V and 3 bases from J, leaving 12 bases between. The CDR3 is CASSPSQGNNQPQHF. The CDR3 region has the DNA TGTGCCAGCTCACCGTCCCAGGGGAACAATCAGCCCCAGCATTTT.

CDR3 region: CASSFGTAINEKLFF. The CDR3 bases are TGCGCCAGCAGCTTCGGGACAGCAATTAATGAAAAACTGTTTTTT. This chain connects TRBV5-1 to TRBJ1-4; 7 positions match TRBD1. Germline V lookup: CDR1 SGHRS, CDR2 YFSETQ. The ends lost 2 bases at V and 4 bases at J; junction bases unmatched: 5. The CDR3 is made up of 15 amino acids.

This chain connects TRBV24-1 to TRBJ2-5; 10 bases are shared with TRBD2. The CDR3 is 18 residues long. V lost 1 base and J lost 5; bases outside the gene matches: 12. CDR1 is KGHDR and CDR2 is SFDVKD in the germline V gene. Written as DNA, the CDR3 is TGTGCCACCAGTGATTTCCCGGCTAGCGGGGGTGCGGGGGAGACCCAGTACTTC. Translation: CATSDFPASGGAGETQYF.

This clone has more than one count but fewer than ten. V usage is TRBV5-6 and J usage is TRBJ2-7; D is unclear. The CDR3 has 14 amino acids. The germline CDR1 and CDR2 sequences are SGHDT and YYEEEE. Trimming took 2 bases from V and 2 from J, leaving 11 bases between them. CDR3 DNA: TGTGCCAGCAGCTTTCAGGTGATACCCTACGAGCAGTACTTC. The encoded protein is CASSFQVIPYEQYF.

The rearrangement uses TRBV6-4 and TRBJ1-5, with D possibly TRBD1 on 6 matching bases. Looked up from germline, CDR1 is MRHNA and CDR2 is SNTAGT. Trimming pared 6 bases from V and 2 bases from J, leaving 11 bases between. CDR3 length: 14 residues. CDR3 bases: TGTGCCAGCAGCACCAGGGGAGGCAATCAGCCCCAGCATTTT. Its translation: CASSTRGGNQPQHF.

The chain carries TRBV9 and TRBJ2-2; D uncertain. Germline-derived CDR1 and CDR2 are SGDLS and YYNGEE. This CDR3 has 15 amino acids. V lost 0 bases and J lost 4, with 10 bases in between. CDR3 loop: CASSVAATGTGELFF. In nucleotides, the CDR3 is TGTGCCAGCAGCGTAGCTGCCACGGGCACCGGGGAGCTGTTTTTT.

This chain links TRBV10-1 with TRBJ2-5; 12 bases fit TRBD2. CDR1 and CDR2 (germline): WNHNN, SYGVQD (reference sequence). The CDR3 length is 14 residues. The junction had 0 bases not matched to a gene; V was cut back by 2 bases and J by 5 bases. DNA for the CDR3: TGCGCCAGCAGTGAGGGACTAGCGGGGGAGACCCAGTACTTC. It is translated as CASSEGLAGETQYF.

CDR3 DNA sequence: TGTGCCAGCAGCACCTCGGGACAGGGGAACACCGGGGAGCTGTTTTTT. This translates into CASSTSGQGNTGELFF. The chain carries TRBV6-6 and TRBJ2-2; TRBD1 matches 9 bases. The germline CDR1 and CDR2 sequences are MNHNY and SVGAGI (reference sequence). The CDR3 runs to 16 residues. V was clipped by 6 bases and J by 1 base; unmatched bases: 6.

The J gene is TRBJ1-1, the V gene TRBV29-1; 10 bases are shared with TRBD1. Germline V lookup: CDR1 SQVTM, CDR2 ANQGSEA. J gave up 2 bases and V 3 bases, and 9 bases lay outside the gene matches. This CDR3 region has 16 residues. CDR3: CSVDLGQGVGNTEAFF. The DNA of the CDR3 is TGCAGCGTTGACTTAGGACAGGGGGTTGGCAACACTGAAGCTTTCTTT.

This clone occurred once. The genes are TRBV7-9 and TRBJ1-1; no clear D. The V gene's germline CDR1 is SEHNR and CDR2 FQNEAQ (reference sequence). CDR3 length: 11 amino acids. The V end lost 8 bases, the J end lost 4 bases, and 8 bases lay between the germline ends. This chain's CDR3 is CASARSTEAFF. The CDR3 DNA follows: TGTGCCAGCGCTCGCAGCACTGAAGCTTTCTTT.

CDR3 nucleotides: TGTGCCAGCAGCCATCGACAGGGATTGTCCTACGAGCAGTACTTC. Its translation: CASSHRQGLSYEQYF. The rearrangement uses TRBV7-2 and TRBJ2-7, with 7 positions matching TRBD1. V lost 5 bases, J lost 1 base, and 8 bases stayed unmatched. The CDR3 consists of 15 residues. Germline lookup yields CDR1 SGHTA and CDR2 FQGNSA.

This chain links TRBV10-2 with TRBJ1-2, with 7 nucleotides matching TRBD1. CDR1 WSHSY and CDR2 SAAADI come from the germline V gene. The trim removed 7 bases at V and 7 bases at J, leaving 12 bases unmatched. The CDR3 length is 14 residues. Written as DNA, the CDR3 is TGCGCCAGCATCATCGGGGACAGTACCTCTGGCTACACCTTC. It encodes CASIIGDSTSGYTF.

This sequence joins TRBV9 and TRBJ2-3; 8 bases agree with TRBD2. This CDR3 comprises 16 residues. V was pared by 0 bases and J by 4 bases, with 7 bases of the junction left unmatched. Germline CDR1 is SGDLS and CDR2 is YYNGEE. CDR3 in amino acids: CASSVVPGGPADTQYF. The CDR3 region has the DNA TGTGCCAGCAGCGTAGTTCCGGGGGGGCCCGCAGATACGCAGTATTTT.

In regard to this clone: The junction and the germline gene differ at one end; a read error may be behind it. This rearrangement joins TRBV6-7 to TRBJ2-7; 8 bases are shared with TRBD1. TRBV6-7 counts as an open reading frame of uncertain function. This CDR3 region has 18 residues. DNA for the CDR3: TGTGCCAGCAGTTACGGGTCCCGGGACAGGTTTGGGGAATACGGGCAGTACTTC. Protein: CASSYGSRDRFGEYGQYF.

The chain uses TRBV3-1 (or the pseudogene TRBV3-2) and TRBJ2-7; TRBD1 matches 10 bases. Germline V lookup: CDR1 LGHDT, CDR2 YNNKEL (reference sequence). This CDR3 has 13 amino acids. J lost 3 bases, V lost 8 bases, and 4 bases had no gene match. The CDR3 bases are TGTGCCAGCCGGCGGGACAGGGGCTACGAGCAGTACTTC. Protein: CASRRDRGYEQYF.

The rearrangement joins TRBV7-2 to TRBJ1-6, with unresolved D. This CDR3 region has 14 residues. V lost 0 bases and J lost 10, with 10 bases in between. Germline V gene lookup returns CDR1 SGHTA and CDR2 FQGNSA. The CDR3 region has the DNA TGTGCCAGCAGCTTAGCGTTCCTTATGTCACCCCTCCACTTT. It encodes CASSLAFLMSPLHF.

CDR3 sequence reads: CASSQRTGDPGYTF. For the CDR3, the DNA is TGCGCCAGCAGCCAACGAACAGGGGACCCTGGCTACACCTTC. The rearrangement joins TRBV4-3 to TRBJ1-2, with 7 nucleotides matching TRBD1. The germline CDR1 and CDR2 sequences are LGHNA and YSLEER. V was clipped by 2 bases and J by 7 bases; unmatched bases: 7. The CDR3 length is 14 residues.

The chain uses TRBV27 and TRBJ1-2; D perhaps matches TRBD1 (5 bases). The length of the CDR3 is 13 residues. Trimming took off 4 bases at V and 0 bases at J, with 6 bases between the two ends. CDR1 is MNHEY, CDR2 SMNVEV, per germline (reference sequence). The CDR3: CASSSRANYGYTF. The CDR3, as DNA: TGTGCCAGCAGTTCCAGGGCTAACTATGGCTACACCTTC.